This TCR beta chain was sequenced for a study of cytomegalovirus exposure and HLA in healthy donors. Researchers ran the PCR with 60 Vbeta and 13 Jbeta primers. Sequencing was performed with immunoSEQ multiplex PCR; in TCRdb, only in-frame clones are kept and a portion is missing. Among under 130,000 clones, 60% to 85% were seen once, and the ten largest hold around 8.6%. Study results and caveats: Association of a missense DCLRE1C variant with TCR beta V- and J-gene trimming was reported in a later analysis. The study designated over 150 TCR beta chains cytomegalovirus-associated.

This clone was seen a single time. Its matching antigen is unknown. V lost 5 bases to trimming and J lost 5 bases, with 9 bases between them. The length of the CDR3 is 12 residues. CDR1 is MGHDK and CDR2 is SYGVNS in the germline V gene. The sample consisted of PBMCs. The receptor was derived from a woman between 35 and 50 years old in good health and CMV-seropositive. The chain employs TRBV25-1 and TRBJ1-1; possibly TRBD1 for D (5 bases). The CDR3 reads CASSPGLTEAFF. The CDR3 DNA reads as TGTGCCAGCAGTCCAGGGTTGACTGAAGCTTTCTTT.